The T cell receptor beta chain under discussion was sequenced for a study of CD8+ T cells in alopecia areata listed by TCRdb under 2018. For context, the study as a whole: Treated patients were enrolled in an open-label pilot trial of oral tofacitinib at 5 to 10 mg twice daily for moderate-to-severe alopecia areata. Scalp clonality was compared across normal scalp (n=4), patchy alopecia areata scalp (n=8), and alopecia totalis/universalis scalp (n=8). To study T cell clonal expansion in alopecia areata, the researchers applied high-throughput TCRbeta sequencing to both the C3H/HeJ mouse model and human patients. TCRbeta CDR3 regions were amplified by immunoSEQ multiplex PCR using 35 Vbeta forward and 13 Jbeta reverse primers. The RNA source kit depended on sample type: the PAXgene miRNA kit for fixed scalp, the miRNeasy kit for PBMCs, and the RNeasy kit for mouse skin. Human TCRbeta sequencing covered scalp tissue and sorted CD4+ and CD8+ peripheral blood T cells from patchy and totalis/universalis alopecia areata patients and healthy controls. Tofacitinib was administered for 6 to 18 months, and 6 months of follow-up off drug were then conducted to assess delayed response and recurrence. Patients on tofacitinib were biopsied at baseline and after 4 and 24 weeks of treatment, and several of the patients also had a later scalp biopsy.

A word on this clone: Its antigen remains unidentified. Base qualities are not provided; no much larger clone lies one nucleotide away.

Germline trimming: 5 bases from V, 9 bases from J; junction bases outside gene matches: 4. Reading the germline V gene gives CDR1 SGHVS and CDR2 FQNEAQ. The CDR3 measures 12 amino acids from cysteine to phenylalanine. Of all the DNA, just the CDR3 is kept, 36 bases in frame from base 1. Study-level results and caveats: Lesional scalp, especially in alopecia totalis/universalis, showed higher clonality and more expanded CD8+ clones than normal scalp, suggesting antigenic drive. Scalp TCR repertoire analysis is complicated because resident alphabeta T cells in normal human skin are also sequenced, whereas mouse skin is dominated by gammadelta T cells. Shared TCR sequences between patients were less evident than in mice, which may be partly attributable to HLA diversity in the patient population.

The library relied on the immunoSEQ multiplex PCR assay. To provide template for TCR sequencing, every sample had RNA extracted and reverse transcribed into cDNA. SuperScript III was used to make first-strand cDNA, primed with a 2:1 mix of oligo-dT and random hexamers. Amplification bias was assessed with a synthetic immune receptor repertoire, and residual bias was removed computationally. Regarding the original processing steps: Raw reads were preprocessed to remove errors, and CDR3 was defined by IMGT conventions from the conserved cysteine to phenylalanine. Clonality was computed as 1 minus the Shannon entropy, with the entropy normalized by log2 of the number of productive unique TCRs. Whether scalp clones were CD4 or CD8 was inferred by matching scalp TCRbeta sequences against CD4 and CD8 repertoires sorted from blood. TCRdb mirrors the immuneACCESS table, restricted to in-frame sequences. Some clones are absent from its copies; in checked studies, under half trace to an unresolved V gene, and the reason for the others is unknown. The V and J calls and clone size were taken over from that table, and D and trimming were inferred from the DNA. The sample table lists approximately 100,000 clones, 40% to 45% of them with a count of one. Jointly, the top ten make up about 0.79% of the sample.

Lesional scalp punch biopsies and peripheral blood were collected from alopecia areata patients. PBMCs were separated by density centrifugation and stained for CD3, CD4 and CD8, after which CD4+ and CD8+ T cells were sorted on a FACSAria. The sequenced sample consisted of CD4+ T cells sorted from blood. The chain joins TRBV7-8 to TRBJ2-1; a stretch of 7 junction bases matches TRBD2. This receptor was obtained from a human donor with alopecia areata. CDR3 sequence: CASSKSGIEQFF. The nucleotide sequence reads TGTGCCAGCAGCAAAAGCGGGATTGAGCAGTTCTTC.